This TCR beta chain originates from a study of shared clonotypes between healthy human individuals. Across the whole study: The donors, two women and a few men, were aged 18 to 49. Whole-study findings and limits: Naive CD4 clonotypes were shared across several donors at roughly 5%. Sampling used blood alone; tissue repertoires probably differ. Despite large depth, sorted-subset datasets appeared incompletely sequenced.

TCRdb's table, derived via immunoSEQ multiplex PCR, lists solely in-frame clones and lacks some. The profile shows about 800,000 clones, just over 95% of them singletons. The naive CD8 population came from CD45RO-negative cells selected for CCR7, without terminally differentiated effector memory CD45RA+ cells. Germline-derived CDR1 and CDR2 are LGHNA and YSLEER. The CDR3 has 15 amino acids. Trimming removed 0 bases from V and 6 bases from J; junction bases left unmatched: 5. Notes on this clone: Its cognate antigen is unknown.

The genes are TRBV4-3 and TRBJ2-1; the match to TRBD1 covers 7 bases. Source material: naive CD8+ T cells sorted from blood. The receptor was isolated from a man aged 25 to 40 in good health. The CDR3 spells CASSQDWDSLNEQFF. The CDR3 nucleotides read TGCGCCAGCAGCCAAGATTGGGACAGTCTCAATGAGCAGTTCTTC.